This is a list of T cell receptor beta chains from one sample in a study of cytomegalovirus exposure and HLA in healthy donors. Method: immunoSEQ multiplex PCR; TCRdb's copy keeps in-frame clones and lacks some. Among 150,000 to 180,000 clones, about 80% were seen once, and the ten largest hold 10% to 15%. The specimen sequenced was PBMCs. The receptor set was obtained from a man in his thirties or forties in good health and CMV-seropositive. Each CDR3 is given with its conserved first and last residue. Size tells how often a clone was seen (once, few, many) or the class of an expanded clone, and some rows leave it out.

CASSSPRREQYF | NA | TRBV28
CASSPRLFSTDTQYF | NA | TRBV18
CASSRQTGGAGANVLTF | NA | TRBV7-9
CASSHPSEGSPLNGYTF | few | TRBV4-2
CASSPGPNYGYTF | NA | TRBV13
CASSHPQGMSTGELFF | NA | TRBV27
CASSTPGLAGVYEQYF | NA | TRBV2
CASSIDRGDQPQHF | few | TRBV4-2
CASSPGQGDTGELFF | NA | TRBV5-4
CASSLTSGGAGGTEAFF | NA | TRBV7-3
CASSPGQSASGIETQYF | NA | TRBV5-1
CASSQDASGLYNEQFF | few | TRBV4-2
CASSGAGESRDEQYF | NA | TRBV19
CASGELFPGTGGAFF | once | TRBV12-5